This T cell receptor (beta chain) was profiled in a study of cytomegalovirus exposure and HLA in healthy donors. Study-wide findings and caveats: Cytomegalovirus association was listed for 164 TCR beta chains.

The V segment lost 6 bases and the J segment 9 bases; nucleotides outside the gene matches: 11. This CDR3 has 15 amino acids. CDR1 and CDR2 from the germline V gene are KGHSH and LQKENI. Comments on this clone: What it binds is not known.

In the PCR, 60 Vbeta and 13 Jbeta primers were used. This table comes from immunoSEQ multiplex PCR, and its TCRdb copy is limited to in-frame clones, with some not included. Of approximately 110,000 clones listed, about 79% were seen once; the top ten hold about 2.7%. The chain links TRBV18 to TRBJ2-1; TRBD2 matches at 10 bases. The origin of this receptor is a woman in her late teens or twenties in good health and CMV-seronegative. Specimen: PBMCs. The CDR3, as DNA: TGTGCCAGCTCCAAGGATAGCGGGAGGAGCGGTGAGCAGTTCTTC. Its translation is CASSKDSGRSGEQFF.